The rows below give T cell receptor beta chains drawn from one sample of a study of blood T cell repertoires in COVID-19. Clones were read by immunoSEQ multiplex PCR, and TCRdb kept only the in-frame ones, dropping some. The sample holds about 250,000 clones; 65% to 85% are singletons and the top ten take 3.4%. Sequencing was carried out using PBMCs or T cells enriched from blood (not recorded which). The receptors stem from a man between 50 and 59 years old who had recovered from COVID-19. The CDR3 runs from the conserved cysteine through the conserved F or W. D genes are given only for firm matches. Where a row states a size, it is once, few, many or the class of an expanded clone; other rows omit it.

v_call	d_call	j_call	clone_size	cdr3_aa	cdr3_nt
TRBV6-5	TRBD2	TRBJ2-1	.	CASKIAGGYNEQFF	TGTGCCAGCAAAATAGCGGGAGGTTACAATGAGCAGTTCTTC
TRBV5-4	TRBD2	TRBJ2-3	.	CASSFVVSGRTDTQYF	TGTGCCAGCAGCTTTGTGGTAAGCGGGAGGACAGATACGCAGTATTTT
TRBV11-2	.	TRBJ2-2	.	CASSLSFGPGELFF	TGTGCCAGCAGCTTAAGCTTTGGGCCCGGGGAGCTGTTTTTT
TRBV24-1	TRBD2	TRBJ2-3	.	CATSDFLAGVDTQYF	TGTGCCACCAGTGATTTCCTAGCGGGAGTTGATACGCAGTATTTT
TRBV18	TRBD2	TRBJ2-2	.	CASSPRGRGLTGELFF	TGTGCCAGCTCACCTCGCGGGAGGGGTCTGACCGGGGAGCTGTTTTTT
TRBV29-1	TRBD1	TRBJ1-4	.	CSVPGQVNEKLFF	TGCAGCGTTCCGGGACAGGTGAATGAAAAACTGTTTTTT
TRBV27	.	TRBJ2-1	.	CASSLTGHTQYNEQFF	TGTGCCAGCAGTTTGACGGGACACACGCAATACAATGAGCAGTTCTTC
TRBV28	TRBD2	TRBJ2-5	.	CASSLLGLAGGGETQYF	TGTGCCAGCAGTTTATTAGGGCTAGCGGGAGGTGGAGAGACCCAGTACTTC
TRBV19	TRBD2	TRBJ2-7	.	CASRWTSGDYEQYF	TGTGCCAGTAGATGGACTAGCGGGGACTACGAGCAGTACTTC
TRBV21-1	.	TRBJ2-1	once	CASSKLSSGGTRWIWHEQFF	TGTGCCAGCAGCAAATTATCGTCTGGAGGGACTAGGTGGATCTGGCATGAGCAGTTCTTC
TRBV10-3	.	TRBJ1-5	.	CAISESRAGGNQPQHF	TGTGCCATCAGTGAGTCGAGGGCAGGGGGCAATCAGCCCCAGCATTTT
TRBV2	TRBD1	TRBJ2-7	.	CASRPGQGIREQYF	TGTGCCAGCAGACCGGGACAGGGGATTCGGGAGCAGTACTTC
TRBV2	.	TRBJ2-2	.	CASSGSRSYTGELFF	TGTGCCAGCAGTGGGTCCAGGTCCTACACCGGGGAGCTGTTTTTT
TRBV15	.	TRBJ1-4	.	CATSREGHGNEKLFF	TGTGCCACCAGCAGAGAGGGACACGGTAATGAAAAACTGTTTTTT
TRBV13	TRBD2	TRBJ2-3	.	CASSLEGLAGDTQYF	TGTGCCAGCAGCTTAGAAGGGCTAGCGGGAGATACGCAGTATTTT
TRBV16	TRBD1	TRBJ2-2	.	CASSLQGTGNTGELFF	TGTGCCAGCAGCCTTCAAGGGACAGGGAACACCGGGGAGCTGTTTTTT